This T cell receptor beta chain derives from a study of cytomegalovirus exposure and HLA in healthy donors. Regarding the study as a whole: In a later analysis, V- and J-gene trimming of beta chains associated with a DCLRE1C missense variant, replicated independently. In a later analysis, an Asian-associated ancestry cluster reportedly showed fewer N-insertions than the roughly 730-donor mean.

V lost 2 bases to trimming and J lost 9 bases, with 11 bases between them. Per the germline V gene, CDR1 is SGDLS and CDR2 is YYNGEE. This CDR3 contains 12 residues. PCR employed 60 Vbeta and 13 Jbeta primers. Sequencing used immunoSEQ multiplex PCR; TCRdb keeps in-frame clones, though not all of them. Of around 120,000 clones in the sample, about 82% were seen once. Points on this clone: The antigen remains undetermined.

The specimen sequenced was PBMCs. The clonotype was recovered from a boy aged 10-17 years in good health and CMV-seronegative. The chain has TRBV9 and TRBJ2-5, with a possible D match to TRBD2 (6 bases). CDR3 sequence: CASSVDGEAQYF. The CDR3 DNA sequence: TGTGCCAGCAGCGTTGACGGGGAGGCCCAGTACTTC.